This T cell receptor beta chain derives from a study of blood T cells in healthy people across ages. Isolation of PBMCs gave at least 6 million cells per sample. The germline V gene encodes CDR1 MNHEY and CDR2 SVGEGT. There are 14 residues in the CDR3. Deletions cut 1 base from V and 7 bases from J, with 11 bases between. The use of a sample-barcoded 5' primer and a J-beta primer mix characterized a second PCR of about 6 to 11 cycles. With 12 random nucleotides, a template-switch adaptor tagged each individual cDNA molecule. TCRdb itself ran the 5' RACE reads through MiXCR, one entry per CDR3 protein. The sample includes around 500,000 distinct CDR3 sequences, 40% to 50% of them seen just once.

The receptor was derived from an elderly man in good health. Sequenced sample: blood. The chain couples TRBV6-2 or TRBV6-3 to TRBJ1-5; TRBD1 might be the D (6 bases). The DNA for the CDR3 is TGTGCCAGCAGTTACTGGACAGAGGGACAGCCCCAGCATTTT. It is translated as CASSYWTEGQPQHF.